This TCR beta chain was captured in a study of blood T cell repertoires in COVID-19. As for the study in general: The samples span acute and convalescent COVID-19 from the United States, Italy and Spain.

The table came from immunoSEQ multiplex PCR; TCRdb's copy has only in-frame clones and leaves some out. The sample has tens of thousands of clones, 74% seen once. The CDR3 extends over 14 amino acids. Germline CDR1 SGHRS, CDR2 YFSETQ. V was clipped by 4 bases and J by 4 bases; unmatched bases: 6. This clone was observed a few times. The specimen was peripheral blood. This chain links TRBV5-1 with TRBJ1-1, with TRBD1 matching over 8 bases. This receptor was taken from a woman aged 80 or older with acute or convalescent COVID-19. The CDR3 region is CASSRVDRGTEAFF. CDR3 coding DNA: TGCGCCAGCAGCCGAGTTGACAGGGGCACTGAAGCTTTCTTT.